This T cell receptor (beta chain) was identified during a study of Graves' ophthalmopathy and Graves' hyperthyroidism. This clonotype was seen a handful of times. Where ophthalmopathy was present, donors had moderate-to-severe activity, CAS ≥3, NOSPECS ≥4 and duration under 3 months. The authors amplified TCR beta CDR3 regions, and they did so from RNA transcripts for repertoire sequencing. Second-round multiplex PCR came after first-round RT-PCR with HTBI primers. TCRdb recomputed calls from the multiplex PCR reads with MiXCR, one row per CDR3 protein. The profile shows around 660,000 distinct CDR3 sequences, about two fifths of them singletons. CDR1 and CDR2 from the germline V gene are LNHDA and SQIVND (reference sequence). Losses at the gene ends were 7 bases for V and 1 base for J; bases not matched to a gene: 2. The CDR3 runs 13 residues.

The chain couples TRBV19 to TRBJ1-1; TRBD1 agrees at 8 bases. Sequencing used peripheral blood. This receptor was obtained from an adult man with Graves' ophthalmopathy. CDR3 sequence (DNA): TGTGCCAGTACAGGGACAGGGAACACTGAAGCTTTCTTT. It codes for CASTGTGNTEAFF. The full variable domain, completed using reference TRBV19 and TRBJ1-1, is DGGITQSPKYLFRKEGQNVTLSCEQNLNHDAMYWYRQDPGQGLRLIYYSQIVNDFQKGDIAEGYSVSREKKESFPLTVTSAQKNPTAFYLCASTGTGNTEAFFGQGTRLTVV.